The 31 T cell receptor beta chains listed next were all sequenced from one sample in a study of blood T cell repertoires in COVID-19. TCRdb keeps only in-frame clones here, not all; method: immunoSEQ multiplex PCR. The table records roughly 70,000 clones, 89% of them present only once. The source material was peripheral blood. The origin of the receptors is a woman between 50 and 59 years old with active COVID-19.

As DNA, the CDR3 is TGTGCCAGCAGCCAGTTAGCGGGAGGGATTAGCTCCTACAATGAGCAGTTCTTC. Its translation is CASSQLAGGISSYNEQFF. The chain employs TRBV3-1 (or the pseudogene TRBV3-2) and TRBJ2-1; 11 bases agree with TRBD2. From germline, CDR1 is LGHDT and CDR2 YNNKEL (reference sequence). The CDR3 runs 18 residues. V lost 3 bases and J lost 0; bases outside the gene matches: 7.

The chain joins TRBV3-1 (or the pseudogene TRBV3-2) to TRBJ2-1; 8 bases map to TRBD1. CDR1 and CDR2 from the germline V gene are LGHDT and YNNKEL (reference sequence). The V segment lost 4 bases and the J segment 8 bases; nucleotides outside the gene matches: 13. This CDR3 has 16 amino acids. In DNA form, the CDR3 reads TGTGCCAGCAGCCGATCACAGGGGGGTGGCCGGGATGAGCAGTTCTTC. Translated: CASSRSQGGGRDEQFF.

The sample holds a few counts of this clone. The chain is built from TRBV5-6 and TRBJ1-6; 10 nucleotides line up with TRBD1. Germline V gives CDR1 SGHDT, CDR2 YYEEEE. V was clipped by 4 bases and J by 8 bases; unmatched bases: 6. The length of the CDR3 is 15 residues. CDR3 coding DNA: TGTGCCAGCAGCAACCGGGACAGGGGATATTCACCCCTCCACTTT. Translating gives CASSNRDRGYSPLHF.

The rearrangement uses TRBV6-5 and TRBJ2-5, with a possible D match to TRBD1 (6 bases). With 6 bases removed from V and 2 bases from J, the gap between germline ends came to 13 bases. The CDR3 runs 14 residues. CDR1 and CDR2 (germline): MNHEY, SVGAGI. The CDR3 region has the DNA TGTGCCAGCAGGTCCCACAGGGCGCAAGAGACCCAGTACTTC. It codes for CASRSHRAQETQYF.

The V call is TRBV30, the J call TRBJ1-1; no clear D gene. The CDR3 is 17 amino acids. V was cut by 0 bases and J by 4 bases, with 21 bases left in between. Looked up from germline, CDR1 is GTSNPN and CDR2 is SVGIG (reference sequence). The CDR3 DNA is TGTGCCTGGAGTGTACTAGGCCACCAATCCCCGGCCACTGAAGCTTTCTTT. It yields the protein CAWSVLGHQSPATEAFF.

V is TRBV7-2 and J is TRBJ2-1, with 11 bases identical to TRBD2. Germline trimming cut 5 bases from V and 8 bases from J; bases unmatched to any gene: 8. In germline, CDR1 is SGHTA, CDR2 FQGNSA. This CDR3 spans 15 amino acids. Here the CDR3 DNA reads TGTGCCAGCAGCCCTCCTAGCGGGAGGTGGTATGAGCAGTTCTTC. Its translation: CASSPPSGRWYEQFF.

The chain combines TRBV25-1 with TRBJ2-1; 11 bases agree with TRBD2. This CDR3 region has 16 residues. With 6 bases clipped from V and 0 bases from J, the junction kept 4 bases outside the gene matches. In germline, CDR1 is MGHDK, CDR2 SYGVNS. CDR3 DNA: TGTGCCAGCAGCACAACTAGCGGGAGCTCCTACAATGAGCAGTTCTTC. Translated, it gives CASSTTSGSSYNEQFF. Complete variable domain (other parts from reference TRBV25-1 and TRBJ2-1): EADIYQTPRYLVIGTGKKITLECSQTMGHDKMYWYQQDPGMELHLIHYSYGVNSTEKGDLSSESTVSRIRTEHFPLTLESARPSHTSQYLCASSTTSGSSYNEQFFGPGTRLTVL.

The CDR3 protein is CASSQVGAGEPYNEQFF. The CDR3 nucleotides are TGTGCCAGCAGCCAAGTTGGGGCGGGAGAGCCCTACAATGAGCAGTTCTTC. This chain links TRBV3-1 (or the pseudogene TRBV3-2) with TRBJ2-1, with TRBD2 matching 7 bases. Germline V gives CDR1 LGHDT, CDR2 YNNKEL (reference sequence). The V gene end was trimmed by 1 base and the J gene end by 2 bases; junction bases not matched to a gene: 8. The CDR3 consists of 17 residues.

This clone was observed a handful of times. The chain employs TRBV19 and TRBJ1-6; D unclear. The CDR3 has 16 amino acids. Trimming took off 2 bases at V and 6 bases at J, with 14 bases between the two ends. In germline, CDR1 is LNHDA, CDR2 SQIVND (reference sequence). The CDR3 DNA is TGTGCCAGTAGTATAAGCGGGATTGGTGGTAATTCACCCCTCCACTTT. Translation: CASSISGIGGNSPLHF. Full variable domain (rest looked up from reference TRBV19 and TRBJ1-6): DGGITQSPKYLFRKEGQNVTLSCEQNLNHDAMYWYRQDPGQGLRLIYYSQIVNDFQKGDIAEGYSVSREKKESFPLTVTSAQKNPTAFYLCASSISGIGGNSPLHFGNGTRLTVT.

This chain connects TRBV3-1 (or the pseudogene TRBV3-2) to TRBJ2-1; perhaps TRBD2 as D (5 bases). Germline assignment: CDR1 LGHDT and CDR2 YNNKEL (reference sequence). The CDR3 has 16 residues. Trimming removed 0 bases from V and 6 bases from J, with 15 bases in between. CDR3 in DNA: TGTGCCAGCAGCCAAGATAGTAACGGAGGTTCCAATGAGCAGTTCTTC. Translating it yields CASSQDSNGGSNEQFF.

The V call is TRBV6-4, the J call TRBJ2-2; no clear D. The length of the CDR3 is 14 residues. V was pared by 4 bases and J by 2 bases, with 8 bases between. Germline loops: CDR1 MRHNA, CDR2 SNTAGT. CDR3 DNA sequence: TGTGCCAGCAGTGCCAGGCAAAACACCGGGGAGCTGTTTTTT. Translating it yields CASSARQNTGELFF.

The rearrangement joins TRBV7-5 to TRBJ2-4; the DNA was not compared with TRBD2, the D call given in the table. TRBV7-5 is described as a pseudogene. CDR3 length: 18 amino acids. The chain's CDR3 is CARSSGTSGRGGKNIQYF. CDR3 nucleotides: TGTGCCAGAAGCTCCGGAACTAGCGGGAGGGGAGGCAAAAACATTCAGTACTTC.

This chain links TRBV9 with TRBJ1-6; the match to TRBD1 covers 10 bases. The CDR3 contains 14 residues. J gave up 13 bases and V 4 bases, and 8 bases lay outside the gene matches. Germline V lookup: CDR1 SGDLS, CDR2 YYNGEE. The CDR3 protein is CASSLGTGEDPLHF. CDR3 sequence (DNA): TGTGCCAGCAGCCTAGGGACAGGGGAGGACCCCCTCCACTTT.

The V gene is TRBV5-1, the J gene TRBJ1-1; 8 nucleotides match TRBD1. The CDR3 is 15 amino acids. V lost 4 bases and J lost 0; bases outside the gene matches: 5. CDR1 SGHRS and CDR2 YFSETQ come from the germline V gene. CDR3 in amino acids: CASSGDRGMNTEAFF. DNA of the CDR3: TGCGCCAGCAGCGGAGACAGGGGTATGAACACTGAAGCTTTCTTT.

This chain connects TRBV5-1 to TRBJ1-2, with 7 bases matching TRBD1. The CDR3 contains 14 residues. Germline V gene data show CDR1 as SGHRS and CDR2 as YFSETQ. V trimming: 4 bases; J trimming: 5 bases; junction bases outside the gene matches: 8. CDR3 nucleotides: TGCGCCAGCAGCCCCGAAGGGGGCCCGTATGGCTACACCTTC. Translation: CASSPEGGPYGYTF.

The chain joins TRBV18 to TRBJ2-3, with 8 bases that match TRBD1. Germline V gene data show CDR1 as KGHSH and CDR2 as LQKENI. This CDR3 has 15 amino acids. The V and J ends lost 3 bases and 3 bases, in that order; junction bases with no gene match: 5. The CDR3 is CASSPSGQGTDTQYF. For the CDR3, the DNA is TGTGCCAGCTCACCCTCAGGACAGGGTACAGATACGCAGTATTTT. The whole variable domain, remainder taken from reference TRBV18 and TRBJ2-3, is NAGVMQNPRHLVRRRGQEARLRCSPMKGHSHVYWYRQLPEEGLKFMVYLQKENIIDESGMPKERFSAEFPKEGPSILRIQQVVRGDSAAYFCASSPSGQGTDTQYFGPGTRLTVL.

The rearrangement joins TRBV2 to TRBJ1-1; D not certain. This CDR3 spans 11 amino acids. Germline V CDR1 and CDR2: SNHLY, FYNNEI. The ends were cut back, 6 bases at V and 7 bases at J, with 9 bases in the middle. CDR3: CASRFQFEAFF. The CDR3, as DNA: TGTGCCAGCAGGTTTCAATTTGAAGCTTTCTTT. Complete variable domain (other parts from reference TRBV2 and TRBJ1-1): EPEVTQTPSHQVTQMGQEVILRCVPISNHLYFYWYRQILGQKVEFLVSFYNNEISEKSEIFDDQFSVERPDGSNFTLKIRSTKLEDSAMYFCASRFQFEAFFGQGTRLTVV.

The chain recombines TRBV19 with TRBJ1-6; D gene ambiguous. The germline V and J ends were trimmed by 0 bases and 7 bases, with 10 bases remaining between them. The CDR3 loop spans 15 amino acids. Germline values: CDR1 LNHDA, CDR2 SQIVND (reference sequence). The CDR3 sequence: CASSIDNKPNSPLHF. DNA for the CDR3: TGTGCCAGTAGTATAGACAATAAGCCCAATTCACCCCTCCACTTT.

The chain is built from TRBV9 and TRBJ2-3; D is uncertain. Germline V gene sequence: CDR1 SGDLS, CDR2 YYNGEE. Trimming shortened V by 0 bases and J by 2 bases, and 10 bases separated the two germline ends. This CDR3 comprises 15 residues. The CDR3 DNA sequence: TGTGCCAGCAGCGTAGAGAGTAAGCACACAGATACGCAGTATTTT. Encoded protein: CASSVESKHTDTQYF.

The rearrangement links TRBV25-1 to TRBJ2-7, with TRBD2 identical over 7 bases. This CDR3 contains 14 residues. Germline CDR1 reads MGHDK; CDR2 reads SYGVNS. The trim removed 3 bases at V and 3 bases at J, leaving 5 bases unmatched. The CDR3 loop reads CASSDPGGFYEQYF. CDR3 sequence (DNA): TGTGCCAGCAGTGATCCGGGAGGTTTCTACGAGCAGTACTTC.

This chain connects TRBV13 to TRBJ2-7, with D maybe TRBD1 (6 bases). V dropped 5 bases and J dropped 4 bases, with 15 bases sitting between them. The germline V gene encodes CDR1 PRHDT and CDR2 FYEKMQ (reference sequence). The CDR3 extends over 14 amino acids. The CDR3: CASSTRDTMYEQYF. CDR3 DNA sequence: TGTGCCAGCAGCACCCGGGACACAATGTACGAGCAGTACTTC.

This rearrangement joins TRBV5-6 to TRBJ2-7; D is uncertain. Germline V gene sequence: CDR1 SGHDT, CDR2 YYEEEE. The CDR3 has 12 amino acids. V was pared by 3 bases and J by 2 bases, with 6 bases between. CDR3 region: CASSSTAYEQYF. The CDR3 DNA follows: TGTGCCAGCAGCTCTACAGCCTACGAGCAGTACTTC.

The rearrangement uses TRBV19 and TRBJ1-2; 8 bases agree with TRBD1. This CDR3 contains 16 residues. V dropped 3 bases and J dropped 2; count of bases not matched to a gene: 8. Germline V gives CDR1 LNHDA, CDR2 SQIVND (reference sequence). The CDR3 sequence is CASSIGTGKSNYGYTF. The CDR3, as DNA: TGTGCCAGTAGTATCGGGACAGGCAAAAGCAACTATGGCTACACCTTC.

This clone was detected once. V is TRBV18 and J is TRBJ1-2; D unresolved. The CDR3 runs to 15 residues. Trimming removed 5 bases from V and 6 bases from J, with 19 bases in between. Germline assignment: CDR1 KGHSH and CDR2 LQKENI. For the CDR3, the DNA is TGTGCCAGCTCAAAAAAACCTCCGGGTTCTGATGGCTACACCTTC. This encodes CASSKKPPGSDGYTF.

This chain uses TRBV6-5 with TRBJ2-2; 7 bases line up with TRBD2. From germline, CDR1 is MNHEY and CDR2 SVGAGI. This CDR3 region has 15 residues. J lost 5 bases, V lost 5 bases, and 8 bases had no gene match. CDR3 nucleotide sequence: TGTGCCAGCAGTCTGGCGGGAGCGGAAACCGGGGAGCTGTTTTTT. It translates to CASSLAGAETGELFF.

This clone was detected only once. At one of its ends the junction is not consistent with the germline gene, which may arise from a read error. The V call is TRBV9, the J call TRBJ2-2; 10 bases are a match to TRBD1. The CDR3 runs 16 residues. Germline V gene data show CDR1 as SGDLS and CDR2 as YYNGEE. The CDR3 here is CAGSVDGTGVTGELFF. CDR3 coding DNA: TGTGCCGGCAGCGTAGATGGGACAGGGGTTACCGGGGAGCTGTTTTTT.

The genes are TRBV3-1 (or the pseudogene TRBV3-2) and TRBJ2-3; 15 bases line up with TRBD2. Germline V gene sequence: CDR1 LGHDT, CDR2 YNNKEL (reference sequence). V was clipped by 1 base and J by 3 bases; unmatched bases: 8. CDR3 size: 19 residues. CDR3 sequence: CASSQGGTSGRLRTDTQYF. CDR3 bases: TGTGCCAGCAGCCAAGGTGGGACTAGCGGGAGGTTGAGGACAGATACGCAGTATTTT.

This rearrangement joins TRBV30 to TRBJ1-6; D remains unclear. The CDR3 is 15 amino acids. The V end was cut by 0 bases, the J end by 8 bases, with 14 bases between. Germline-derived CDR1 and CDR2 are GTSNPN and SVGIG (reference sequence). This chain's CDR3 is CAWSVLVPYYSPLHF. CDR3 DNA sequence: TGTGCCTGGAGTGTACTAGTCCCTTACTATTCACCCCTCCACTTT.

The CDR3 DNA sequence: TGCGCCAGCAGCCCGGGCCGGGACACAGATACGCAGTATTTT. This encodes CASSPGRDTDTQYF. The rearrangement uses TRBV4-1 and TRBJ2-3; TRBD2 might be the D (5 bases). Between the trimmed V and J ends, which lost 4 bases and 2 bases, there was a span of 10 bases. There are 14 residues in the CDR3. Germline V gene lookup returns CDR1 MGHRA and CDR2 YSYEKL.

This clone was counted only a few times. The chain couples TRBV7-8 to TRBJ2-6, with D possibly being TRBD1 (5 bases). Germline V gene sequence: CDR1 SGHVS, CDR2 FQNEAQ. V was shortened by 5 bases and J by 0 bases, with 14 bases between the two germline ends. The CDR3 sequence is 17 residues long. The CDR3, as DNA: TGTGCCAGCAGCAAGACAGTTATAAGCTCTGGGGCCAACGTCCTGACTTTC. It yields the protein CASSKTVISSGANVLTF.

V and J are TRBV3-1 (or the pseudogene TRBV3-2) and TRBJ1-1, with 7 bases that match TRBD1. Unmatched junction bases numbered 8, after V lost 3 bases and J lost 4 bases. This CDR3 has 15 residues. Germline-derived CDR1 and CDR2 are LGHDT and YNNKEL (reference sequence). The CDR3 coding sequence is TGTGCCAGCAGCCAGCTACGACAGGGAGGCACTGAAGCTTTCTTT. It is translated as CASSQLRQGGTEAFF.